These 18 T cell receptor beta chains were all obtained from the same sample, sequenced in a study of blood T cell repertoires in COVID-19. The table came from immunoSEQ multiplex PCR; TCRdb's copy has only in-frame clones and leaves some out. The sample lists just under 2,000 clones; roughly 69% were seen once. The sequencing input was peripheral blood. These receptors were taken from a man between 70 and 80 years old with active COVID-19.

This clone was seen a handful of times. The chain combines TRBV4-1 with TRBJ2-3; 7 bases match TRBD1. With 4 bases clipped from V and 1 base from J, the junction kept 5 bases outside the gene matches. CDR1 is MGHRA, CDR2 YSYEKL, per germline. This CDR3 is built from 15 residues. The CDR3 loop is CASSPYRGGTDTQYF. The DNA of the CDR3 is TGCGCCAGCAGCCCGTACAGGGGCGGCACAGATACGCAGTATTTT.

The rearrangement uses TRBV6-5 and TRBJ2-5; possibly TRBD2 for D (6 bases). Germline loops: CDR1 MNHEY, CDR2 SVGAGI. The CDR3 spans 14 residues. V lost 5 bases and J lost 5, with 15 bases in between. The CDR3 DNA reads TGTGCCAGCAGTACCCGGGGAGGAGAGGAGACCCAGTACTTC. This translates into CASSTRGGEETQYF.

The chain links TRBV5-1 to TRBJ2-5, with D possibly TRBD2 on 6 matching bases. Germline V gives CDR1 SGHRS, CDR2 YFSETQ. The CDR3 is made up of 14 amino acids. Trimming removed 9 bases at V and 5 bases at J, with 20 bases between. CDR3 in amino acids: CATQKGGVQETQYF. The CDR3, as DNA: TGCGCCACGCAAAAAGGCGGGGTGCAGGAGACCCAGTACTTC.

The chain recombines TRBV5-1 with TRBJ2-1; tentatively, D is TRBD1 (6 bases). CDR3 length: 19 residues. The V and J ends lost 4 bases and 8 bases respectively, with 31 bases between them. Germline values: CDR1 SGHRS, CDR2 YFSETQ. This chain's CDR3 is CASSPGFYRAGAVIDEQFF. CDR3 bases: TGCGCCAGCAGCCCCGGTTTCTACAGGGCTGGGGCGGTGATCGATGAGCAGTTCTTC. Full variable domain (remainder filled in from reference TRBV5-1 and TRBJ2-1): KAGVTQTPRYLIKTRGQQVTLSCSPISGHRSVSWYQQTPGQGLQFLFEYFSETQRNKGNFPGRFSGRQFSNSRSEMNVSTLELGDSALYLCASSPGFYRAGAVIDEQFFGPGTRLTVL.

The chain employs TRBV6-4 and TRBJ2-5, with a possible D match to TRBD2 (6 bases). CDR3 length equals 13 residues. V was shortened by 6 bases and J by 12 bases, with 20 bases between the two germline ends. Per germline, CDR1 MRHNA and CDR2 SNTAGT. The CDR3 sequence is CASSADIRGLKYF. Written as DNA, the CDR3 is TGTGCCAGCAGCGCAGATATCCGGGGACTTAAGTACTTC.

The genes are TRBV13 and TRBJ2-5; 11 nucleotides line up with TRBD1. The CDR3 consists of 14 residues. Germline values: CDR1 PRHDT, CDR2 FYEKMQ (reference sequence). V lost 4 bases to trimming and J lost 5 bases; unmatched junction nucleotides: 3. Here the CDR3 reads CASSSGQGEETQYF. In DNA, the CDR3 is TGTGCCAGCAGCTCGGGACAGGGGGAGGAGACCCAGTACTTC. The entire variable domain, with the rest obtained from reference TRBV13 and TRBJ2-5, is as follows: AAGVIQSPRHLIKEKRETATLKCYPIPRHDTVYWYQQGPGQDPQFLISFYEKMQSDKGSIPDRFSAQQFSDYHSELNMSSLELGDSALYFCASSSGQGEETQYFGPGTRLLVL.

The chain couples TRBV14 to TRBJ1-1; 9 bases fit TRBD1. This CDR3 comprises 14 residues. J gave up 5 bases and V 3 bases, and 4 bases lay outside the gene matches. The V gene's germline CDR1 is SGHDN and CDR2 FVKESK. CDR3 bases: TGTGCCAGCAGCCAGGGGACAGGGAGGACTGAAGCTTTCTTT. Protein sequence: CASSQGTGRTEAFF. Full variable domain (missing parts from reference TRBV14 and TRBJ1-1): EAGVTQFPSHSVIEKGQTVTLRCDPISGHDNLYWYRRVMGKEIKFLLHFVKESKQDESGMPNNRFLAERTGGTYSTLKVQPAELEDSGVYFCASSQGTGRTEAFFGQGTRLTVV.

The rearrangement links TRBV6-2 or TRBV6-3 to TRBJ1-1; 8 bases fit TRBD1. CDR3 length: 18 amino acids. Per germline, CDR1 MNHEY and CDR2 SVGEGT. J lost 0 bases, V lost 5 bases, and 14 bases had no gene match. The CDR3 bases are TGTGCCAGCAGTCTCCATCCCGGGACAGGCGATATGAACACTGAAGCTTTCTTT. Residues: CASSLHPGTGDMNTEAFF.

The rearrangement links TRBV6-2 or TRBV6-3 to TRBJ1-5; tentative D call: TRBD1 (5 bases). Germline-derived CDR1 and CDR2 are MNHEY and SVGEGT. There are 14 residues in the CDR3. V was clipped by 6 bases and J by 3 bases, with 12 bases between them. The CDR3 DNA sequence: TGTGCCAGCAGCCTCCAGGGCTTCAATCAGCCCCAGCATTTT. Protein: CASSLQGFNQPQHF.

This chain uses TRBV19 with TRBJ1-1, with a tentative D call TRBD1 (6 bases). Deletions cut 7 bases from V and 5 bases from J, with 11 bases between. This CDR3 contains 12 residues. Germline values: CDR1 LNHDA, CDR2 SQIVND (reference sequence). The CDR3, as DNA: TGTGCCAGTATGTGGGGACATACTGAAGCTTTCTTT. This sequence encodes CASMWGHTEAFF.

J is TRBJ1-2 and V is TRBV6-5; the match to TRBD1 covers 10 bases. This CDR3 region has 14 residues. Trimming took 6 bases from V and 5 from J; bases not matched to a gene: 6. In germline, CDR1 is MNHEY, CDR2 SVGAGI. This chain's CDR3 is CASSNRQGAYGYTF. As DNA, the CDR3 is TGTGCCAGCAGCAACCGACAGGGGGCTTATGGCTACACCTTC.

The genes are TRBV3-1 (or the pseudogene TRBV3-2) and TRBJ1-4, with TRBD1 as a possible D gene (5 bases). V was trimmed by 4 bases and J by 4 bases, leaving 13 bases between them. Per germline, CDR1 LGHDT and CDR2 YNNKEL (reference sequence). The length of the CDR3 is 15 residues. The CDR3 region is CASSPRDFSNEKLFF. CDR3 sequence (DNA): TGTGCCAGCAGCCCGAGGGACTTCAGTAATGAAAAACTGTTTTTT.

The gene calls are TRBV19 and TRBJ2-3; 8 bases are shared with TRBD1. CDR1 LNHDA and CDR2 SQIVND come from the germline V gene (reference sequence). Trimming at V came to 6 bases and at J to 2 bases, leaving 4 bases not matched to a gene. The CDR3 has 14 amino acids. Here the CDR3 reads CASRDRELTDTQYF. CDR3 DNA: TGTGCCAGTAGGGACAGGGAACTCACAGATACGCAGTATTTT.

This clone was counted only a few times. The CDR3 loop reads CASTPYGSYEQYF. The CDR3 DNA reads as TGTGCCAGCACCCCCTATGGGAGCTACGAGCAGTACTTC. The genes are TRBV7-9 and TRBJ2-7, with a possible D match to TRBD2 (5 bases). From germline, CDR1 is SEHNR and CDR2 FQNEAQ (reference sequence). The V and J ends lost 7 bases and 3 bases respectively, with 13 bases between them. The CDR3 covers 13 residues.

The rearrangement joins TRBV18 to TRBJ1-2, with D perhaps matching TRBD1 (6 bases). The length of the CDR3 is 12 residues. From germline, CDR1 is KGHSH and CDR2 LQKENI. V lost 5 bases and J lost 3, with 7 bases in between. The CDR3 DNA is TGTGCCAGCTCAGGGGGCGACTATGGCTACACCTTC. Translated: CASSGGDYGYTF.

CDR3 nucleotide sequence: TGTGCCAGCTCACCAGTGGCATTGGATAATTCACCCCTCCACTTT. The encoded protein is CASSPVALDNSPLHF. V is TRBV18 and J is TRBJ1-6, with D unresolved. Trimming took off 2 bases at V and 5 bases at J, with 10 bases between the two ends. Germline lookup yields CDR1 KGHSH and CDR2 LQKENI. The CDR3 consists of 15 residues.

This clone has a handful of counts. The chain couples TRBV4-1 to TRBJ2-1; D is unresolved. V lost 3 bases and J lost 8, with 23 bases in between. Germline V lookup: CDR1 MGHRA, CDR2 YSYEKL. This CDR3 comprises 17 residues. The CDR3 DNA reads TGCGCCAGCAGCCAGGGTCCCGCGGTAAAATCCACACATGAGCAGTTCTTC. Its protein is CASSQGPAVKSTHEQFF.

The chain recombines TRBV9 with TRBJ2-5, with D unclear. Germline V gene lookup returns CDR1 SGDLS and CDR2 YYNGEE. V lost 4 bases to trimming and J lost 0 bases, with 7 bases between them. This CDR3 spans 13 amino acids. The CDR3 region is CASSPLYQETQYF. The CDR3 DNA is TGTGCCAGCAGCCCATTGTACCAAGAGACCCAGTACTTC.